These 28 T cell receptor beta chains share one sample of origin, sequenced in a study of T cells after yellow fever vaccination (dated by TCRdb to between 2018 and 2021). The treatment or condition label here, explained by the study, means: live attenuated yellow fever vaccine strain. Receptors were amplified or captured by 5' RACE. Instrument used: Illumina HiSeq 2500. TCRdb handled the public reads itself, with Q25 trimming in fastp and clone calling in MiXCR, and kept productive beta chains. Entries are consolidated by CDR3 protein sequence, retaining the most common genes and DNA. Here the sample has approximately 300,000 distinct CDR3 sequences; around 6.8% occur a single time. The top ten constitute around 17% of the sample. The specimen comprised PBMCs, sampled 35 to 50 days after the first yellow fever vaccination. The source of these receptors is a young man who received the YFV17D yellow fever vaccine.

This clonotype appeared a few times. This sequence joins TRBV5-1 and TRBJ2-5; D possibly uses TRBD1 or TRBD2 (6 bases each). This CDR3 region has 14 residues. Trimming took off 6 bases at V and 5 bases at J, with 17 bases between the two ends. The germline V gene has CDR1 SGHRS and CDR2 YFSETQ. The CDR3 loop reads CASTKGEVGETQYF. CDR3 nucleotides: TGCGCCAGCACCAAGGGGGAGGTCGGCGAGACCCAGTACTTC.

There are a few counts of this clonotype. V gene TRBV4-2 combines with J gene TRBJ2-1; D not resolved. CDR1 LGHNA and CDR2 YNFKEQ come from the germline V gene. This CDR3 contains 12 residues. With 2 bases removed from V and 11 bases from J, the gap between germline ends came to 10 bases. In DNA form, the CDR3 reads TGTGCCAGCAGCCAACCCGACTCAAAGCAGTTCTTC. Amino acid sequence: CASSQPDSKQFF.

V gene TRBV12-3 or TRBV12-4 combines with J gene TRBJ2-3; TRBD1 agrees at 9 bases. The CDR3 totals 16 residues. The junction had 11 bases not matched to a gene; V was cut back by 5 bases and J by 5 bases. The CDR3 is CASSLGDRVVIDTQYF. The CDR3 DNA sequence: TGTGCCAGCAGTCTAGGGGACAGGGTGGTGATAGATACGCAGTATTTT.

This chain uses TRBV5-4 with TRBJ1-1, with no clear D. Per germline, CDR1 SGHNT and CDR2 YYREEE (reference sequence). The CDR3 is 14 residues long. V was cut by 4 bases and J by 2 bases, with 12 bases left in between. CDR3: CASSSNTFNTEAFF. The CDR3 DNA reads TGTGCCAGCAGCAGTAACACCTTTAACACTGAAGCTTTCTTT.

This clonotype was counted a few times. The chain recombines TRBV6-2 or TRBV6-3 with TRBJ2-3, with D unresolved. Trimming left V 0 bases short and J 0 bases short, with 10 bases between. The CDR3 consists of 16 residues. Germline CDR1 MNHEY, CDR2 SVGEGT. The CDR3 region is CASSYSWGTSTDTQYF. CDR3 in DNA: TGTGCCAGCAGTTACTCGTGGGGAACCAGCACAGATACGCAGTATTTT.

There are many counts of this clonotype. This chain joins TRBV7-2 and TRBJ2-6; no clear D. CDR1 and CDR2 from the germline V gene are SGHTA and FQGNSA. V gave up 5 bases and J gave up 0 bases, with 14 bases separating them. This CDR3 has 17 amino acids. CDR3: CASSAGAPNSGANVLTF. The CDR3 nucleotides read TGTGCCAGCAGCGCCGGCGCCCCTAACTCTGGGGCCAACGTCCTGACTTTC.

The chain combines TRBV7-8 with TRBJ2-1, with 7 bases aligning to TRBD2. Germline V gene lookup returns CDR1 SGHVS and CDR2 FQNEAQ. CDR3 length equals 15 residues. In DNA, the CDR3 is TGTGCGTCTCGGCGCGGGGGACGCTCCTACAATGAGCAGTTCTTC. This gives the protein CASRRGGRSYNEQFF.

CDR3 in DNA: TGCGCCAGCAGCCCAAGGGGGGGACAGGTAAAAAATGAGCAGTTCTTC. Translation: CASSPRGGQVKNEQFF. The chain links TRBV5-1 to TRBJ2-1; TRBD1 is a possible D gene (8 bases). Germline lookup yields CDR1 SGHRS and CDR2 YFSETQ. Trimming stripped 4 bases from V and 7 bases from J, with 21 bases between. The CDR3 is 16 amino acids.

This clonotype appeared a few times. CDR3 amino acids: CASSLGAGEGNTEAFF. The CDR3 nucleotides are TGTGCCAGCAGCTTAGGAGCTGGGGAAGGAAACACTGAAGCTTTCTTT. This chain links TRBV7-9 with TRBJ1-1, with unresolved D. Between the trimmed V and J ends, which lost 1 base and 2 bases, there was a span of 14 bases. Germline CDR1 SEHNR, CDR2 FQNEAQ (reference sequence). The CDR3 contains 16 residues.

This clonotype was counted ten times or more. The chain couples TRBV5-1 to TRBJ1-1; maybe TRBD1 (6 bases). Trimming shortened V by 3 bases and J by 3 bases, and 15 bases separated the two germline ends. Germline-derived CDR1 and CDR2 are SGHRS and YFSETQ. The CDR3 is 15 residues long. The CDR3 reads CASSWGTGAYTEAFF. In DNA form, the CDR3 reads TGCGCCAGCAGCTGGGGAACGGGGGCTTACACTGAAGCTTTCTTT.

The CDR3 DNA reads as TGCAGTGCTAGCCGGACGTACAATGAGCAGTTCTTC. It is translated as CSASRTYNEQFF. This rearrangement joins TRBV20-1 to TRBJ2-1; D is undetermined. Trimming cost V 3 bases and J 4 bases, with 7 bases left between them. The CDR3 loop spans 12 amino acids. The germline V gene encodes CDR1 DFQATT and CDR2 SNEGSKA (reference sequence).

The CDR3, as DNA: TGTGCCAGCAGCTTATCGTACAGAAATTCACCCCTCCACTTT. Its protein product is CASSLSYRNSPLHF. The V call is TRBV7-9, the J call TRBJ1-6; D not certain. Germline CDR1 is SEHNR and CDR2 is FQNEAQ (reference sequence). This CDR3 spans 14 amino acids. The V and J ends lost 2 bases and 7 bases respectively, with 9 bases between them.

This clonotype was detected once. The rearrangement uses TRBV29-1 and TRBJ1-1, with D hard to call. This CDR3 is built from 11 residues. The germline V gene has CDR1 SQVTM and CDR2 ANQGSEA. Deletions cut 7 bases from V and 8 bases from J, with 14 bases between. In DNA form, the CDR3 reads TGCAGCGCCGAGGAAGGACCAGAAGCTTTCTTT. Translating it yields CSAEEGPEAFF.

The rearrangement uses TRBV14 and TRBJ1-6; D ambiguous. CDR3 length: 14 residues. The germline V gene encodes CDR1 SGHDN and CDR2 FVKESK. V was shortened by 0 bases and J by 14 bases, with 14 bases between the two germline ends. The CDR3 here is CASSQDPTPITLHF. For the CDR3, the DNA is TGTGCCAGCAGCCAAGACCCGACACCTATTACCCTCCACTTT.

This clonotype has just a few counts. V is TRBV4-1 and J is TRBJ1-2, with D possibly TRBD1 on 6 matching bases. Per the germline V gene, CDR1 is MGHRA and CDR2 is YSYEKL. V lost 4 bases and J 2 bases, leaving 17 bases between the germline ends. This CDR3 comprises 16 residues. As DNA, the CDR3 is TGCGCCAGCAGCCGAGTAGACACAGGGCTAAACTATGGCTACACCTTC. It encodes CASSRVDTGLNYGYTF.

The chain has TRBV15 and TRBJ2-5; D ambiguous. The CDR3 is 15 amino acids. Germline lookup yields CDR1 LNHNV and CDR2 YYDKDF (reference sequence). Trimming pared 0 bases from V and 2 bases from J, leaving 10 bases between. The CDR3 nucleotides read TGTGCCACCAGCAGAGATACTGTGGGGCAAGAGACCCAGTACTTC. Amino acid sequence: CATSRDTVGQETQYF.

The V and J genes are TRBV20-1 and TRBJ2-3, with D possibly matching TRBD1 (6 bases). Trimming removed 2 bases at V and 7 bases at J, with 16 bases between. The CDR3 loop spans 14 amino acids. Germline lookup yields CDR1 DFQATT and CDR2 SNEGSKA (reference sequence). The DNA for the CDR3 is TGCAGTGCTAGAACAGGGCTTTCGATTAATACGCAGTATTTT. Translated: CSARTGLSINTQYF.

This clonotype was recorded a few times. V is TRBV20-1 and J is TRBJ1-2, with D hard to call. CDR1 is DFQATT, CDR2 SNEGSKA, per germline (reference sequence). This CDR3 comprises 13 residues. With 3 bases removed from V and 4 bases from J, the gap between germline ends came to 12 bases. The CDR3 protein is CSASPADLYGYTF. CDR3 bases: TGCAGTGCTAGCCCCGCAGATCTCTATGGCTACACCTTC.

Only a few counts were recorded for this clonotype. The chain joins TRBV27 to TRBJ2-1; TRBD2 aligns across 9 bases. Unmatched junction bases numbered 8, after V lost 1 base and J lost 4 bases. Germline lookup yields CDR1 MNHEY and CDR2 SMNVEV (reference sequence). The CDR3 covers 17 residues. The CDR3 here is CASSLYERGASYNEQFF. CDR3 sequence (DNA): TGTGCCAGCAGTTTATATGAGCGGGGGGCTTCTTACAATGAGCAGTTCTTC.

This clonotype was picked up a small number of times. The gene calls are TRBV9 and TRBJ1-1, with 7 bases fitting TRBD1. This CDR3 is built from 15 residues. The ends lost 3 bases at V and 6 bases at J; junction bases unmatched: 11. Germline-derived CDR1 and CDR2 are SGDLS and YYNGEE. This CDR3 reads CASSASDRVEAEAFF. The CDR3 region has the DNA TGTGCCAGCAGCGCCTCAGACAGGGTTGAAGCTGAAGCTTTCTTT.

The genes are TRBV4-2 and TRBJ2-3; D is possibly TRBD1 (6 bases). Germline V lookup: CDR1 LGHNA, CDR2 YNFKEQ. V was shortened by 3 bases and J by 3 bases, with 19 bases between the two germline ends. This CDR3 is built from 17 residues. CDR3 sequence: CASSQYRQGLWTDTQYF. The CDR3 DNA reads TGTGCCAGCAGCCAGTACCGGCAGGGGTTATGGACAGATACGCAGTATTTT.

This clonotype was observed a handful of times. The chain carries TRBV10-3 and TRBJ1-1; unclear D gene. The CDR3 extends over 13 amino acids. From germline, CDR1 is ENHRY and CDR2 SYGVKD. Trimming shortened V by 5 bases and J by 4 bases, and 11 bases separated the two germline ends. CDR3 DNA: TGTGCCATCAGTTCACTCGAAGGCACTGAAGCTTTCTTT. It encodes CAISSLEGTEAFF.

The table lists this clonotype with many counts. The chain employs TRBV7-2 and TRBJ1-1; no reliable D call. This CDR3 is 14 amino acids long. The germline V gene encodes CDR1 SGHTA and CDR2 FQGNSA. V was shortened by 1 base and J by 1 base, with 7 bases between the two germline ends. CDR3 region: CASSLVSGNTEAFF. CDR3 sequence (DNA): TGTGCCAGCAGCTTAGTTTCCGGGAACACTGAAGCTTTCTTT.

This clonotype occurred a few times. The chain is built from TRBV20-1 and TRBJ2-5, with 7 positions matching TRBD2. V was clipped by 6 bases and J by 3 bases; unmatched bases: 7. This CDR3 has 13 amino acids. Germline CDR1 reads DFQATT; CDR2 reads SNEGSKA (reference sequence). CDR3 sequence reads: CSALGGTEETQYF. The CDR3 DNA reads TGCAGTGCCCTCGGGGGGACGGAAGAGACCCAGTACTTC.

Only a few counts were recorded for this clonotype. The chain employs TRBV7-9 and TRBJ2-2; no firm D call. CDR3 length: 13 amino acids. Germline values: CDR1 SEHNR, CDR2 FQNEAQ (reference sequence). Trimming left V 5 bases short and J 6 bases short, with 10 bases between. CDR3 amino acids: CASSLDGSGELFF. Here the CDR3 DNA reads TGTGCCAGCAGCCTGGACGGTTCCGGGGAGCTGTTTTTT.

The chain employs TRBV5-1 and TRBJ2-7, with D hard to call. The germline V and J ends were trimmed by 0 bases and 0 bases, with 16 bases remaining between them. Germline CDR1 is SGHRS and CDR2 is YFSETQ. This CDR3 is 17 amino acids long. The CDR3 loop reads CASSLASVGKLSYEQYF. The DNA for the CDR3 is TGCGCCAGCAGCTTGGCCTCTGTGGGCAAGCTCTCCTACGAGCAGTACTTC.

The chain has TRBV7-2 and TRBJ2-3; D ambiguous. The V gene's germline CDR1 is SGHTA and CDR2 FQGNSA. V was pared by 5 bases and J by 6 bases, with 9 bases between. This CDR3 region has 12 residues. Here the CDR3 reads CASSLFQDTQYF. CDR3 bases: TGTGCCAGCAGCCTCTTCCAGGATACGCAGTATTTT.

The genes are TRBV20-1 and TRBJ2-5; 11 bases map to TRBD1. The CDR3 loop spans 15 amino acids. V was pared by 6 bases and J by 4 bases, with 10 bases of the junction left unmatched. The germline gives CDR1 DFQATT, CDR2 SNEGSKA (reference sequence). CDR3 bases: TGCAGTGCAGAAACAACCGGGACAGGGGGAGAGACCCAGTACTTC. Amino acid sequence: CSAETTGTGGETQYF.